A single T cell receptor beta chain is shown here with its context. Antigen specificity is unknown. This specimen belongs to a study of radiation and T cells in renal cell carcinoma. Study-level findings and limits: Top tumor clonotypes rose in blood 2 weeks post-radiation, then contracted.

Time point of the sample: baseline pretreatment blood. The treatment was: 15 Gy SBRT to primary tumor, nephrectomy 4 weeks later. The repertoire was sequenced with immunoSEQ multiplex PCR; TCRdb's copy has only in-frame clones and lacks some. The sample contains approximately 140,000 clones, 88% of which appear only once. This CDR3 contains 16 residues. CDR1 and CDR2 (germline): SGHRS, YFSETQ. Trimming left V 0 bases short and J 3 bases short, with 12 bases between. V is TRBV5-1 and J is TRBJ1-4; D uncertain. The sequencing used blood, collected from a patient whose treatment included radiotherapy and nephrectomy. The TCR sequence derives from a woman between 65 and 79 years old with renal cell carcinoma. The CDR3 loop reads CASSLAPQRANEKLFF. The CDR3 coding sequence is TGCGCCAGCAGCTTGGCTCCGCAGAGGGCTAATGAAAAACTGTTTTTT.